A single sample gave rise to the 8 T cell receptor beta chains below, sequenced in a study of shared clonotypes between healthy human individuals. Generated by immunoSEQ multiplex PCR, the TCRdb table keeps only in-frame clones and is missing some. This sample yields roughly 2,500,000 clones, of which 93% are seen a single time; approximately 0.36% belongs to the top ten. The sequenced material came from naive CD4+ T cells from PBMCs. Subset here: CD45RA+ positively selected. All receptors derive from a man aged 18 to 30 in good health. Some clones in this sample may be carry-over from other donors' samples.

The CDR3 sequence: CASSLKAWAGSGYEQYF. The DNA of the CDR3 is TGTGCCAGCAGTTTAAAAGCGTGGGCAGGGTCGGGTTACGAGCAGTACTTC. This chain joins TRBV27 and TRBJ2-7; weak D call: TRBD1 (5 bases). CDR3 length equals 17 residues. Germline values: CDR1 MNHEY, CDR2 SMNVEV (reference sequence). V gave up 2 bases and J gave up 4 bases, with 21 bases separating them.

The genes are TRBV28 and TRBJ1-4, with D perhaps matching TRBD1 (6 bases). CDR3 size: 14 residues. Germline V gives CDR1 MDHEN, CDR2 SYDVKM. V was shortened by 6 bases and J by 1 base, with 9 bases between the two germline ends. The CDR3 bases are TGTGCCAGCAGCACGGACAGAACTAATGAAAAACTGTTTTTT. Its translation is CASSTDRTNEKLFF.

This chain uses TRBV6-1 with TRBJ1-6, with D possibly matching TRBD1 (6 bases). CDR1 is MNHNS, CDR2 SASEGT, per germline. This CDR3 is built from 13 residues. The V end was cut by 6 bases, the J end by 8 bases, with 11 bases between. The chain's CDR3 is CASRAGADSPLHF. CDR3 DNA: TGTGCCAGCAGAGCAGGGGCCGATTCACCCCTCCACTTT.

Regarding this clone: At one of its ends the junction is not consistent with the germline gene, which may arise from a read error. V and J are TRBV10-1 and TRBJ2-7; D possibly corresponds to TRBD1 (5 bases). CDR3 length: 15 residues. From germline, CDR1 is WNHNN and CDR2 SYGVQD (reference sequence). The CDR3 DNA is TGCGCCAGCAGTGAGTCGGGGCAGACACCCTACGAGCAATACTTC. Translated, it gives CASSESGQTPYEQYF.

V is TRBV5-4 and J is TRBJ2-7, with D uncertain. The V and J ends lost 4 bases and 2 bases respectively, with 13 bases between them. This CDR3 region has 14 residues. Per germline, CDR1 SGHNT and CDR2 YYREEE (reference sequence). CDR3 sequence (DNA): TGTGCCAGCAGCCTCGGATCAGCCCCCTACGAGCAGTACTTC. Its protein is CASSLGSAPYEQYF.

The rearrangement links TRBV30 to TRBJ1-3; possible D gene TRBD1, 5 bases. The germline V and J ends were trimmed by 3 bases and 0 bases, with 12 bases remaining between them. Germline V gives CDR1 GTSNPN, CDR2 SVGIG (reference sequence). The CDR3 spans 15 residues. The CDR3 is CAWRERGDSGNTIYF. In nucleotides, the CDR3 is TGTGCCTGGAGAGAAAGGGGAGACTCTGGAAACACCATATATTTT. The variable domain in full, completed from reference TRBV30 and TRBJ1-3, reads SQTIHQWPATLVQPVGSPLSLECTVEGTSNPNLYWYRQAAGRGLQLLFYSVGIGQISSEVPQNLSASRPQDRQFILSSKKLLLSDSGFYLCAWRERGDSGNTIYFGEGSWLTVV.

J is TRBJ2-7 and V is TRBV27; D gene unclear. The CDR3 is 17 residues long. In germline, CDR1 is MNHEY, CDR2 SMNVEV (reference sequence). The germline V and J ends were trimmed by 5 bases and 6 bases, with 26 bases remaining between them. CDR3 protein: CASSPPCDRVAVCEQYF. In nucleotides, the CDR3 is TGTGCCAGCAGTCCCCCCTGCGATCGGGTCGCTGTCTGCGAGCAGTACTTC.

The gene calls are TRBV11-2 and TRBJ2-5; D not certain. CDR3 length equals 14 residues. Trimming shortened V by 5 bases and J by 4 bases, and 14 bases separated the two germline ends. Looked up from germline, CDR1 is SGHAT and CDR2 is FQNNGV. The chain's CDR3 is CASSPILIRETQYF. The CDR3 region has the DNA TGTGCCAGCAGCCCCATTTTGATCCGAGAGACCCAGTACTTC.